A single sample is the source of the 3 T cell receptor beta chains below, sequenced in a study of CD8 T cell repertoires and HIV-1 epitope variants. Their recognized antigens are unknown. This table comes from immunoSEQ multiplex PCR, and its TCRdb copy is limited to in-frame clones, with some not included. This table holds almost 3,000 clones, approximately 73% found once. The sample comprised cultured CD8+ T cells derived from PBMCs. These receptors came from a male donor with HIV.

This clone was seen a handful of times. The chain combines TRBV5-6 with TRBJ1-2; no clear D gene. Germline-derived CDR1 and CDR2 are SGHDT and YYEEEE. The CDR3 extends over 12 amino acids. The ends were cut back, 4 bases at V and 5 bases at J, with 9 bases in the middle. CDR3 loop: CASSAGTYGYTF. In DNA form, the CDR3 reads TGTGCCAGCAGCGCGGGTACTTATGGCTACACCTTC.

This clone has only one observation. V is TRBV7-9 and J is TRBJ1-2; 10 bases line up with TRBD1. With V trimmed by 2 bases and J by 8 bases, 8 bases remained unmatched. This CDR3 region has 15 residues. Germline V gives CDR1 SEHNR, CDR2 FQNEAQ (reference sequence). CDR3 in amino acids: CASSLSTDRGYGYTF. CDR3 sequence (DNA): TGTGCCAGCAGCTTATCGACGGACAGGGGGTACGGCTACACCTTC.

This chain links TRBV19 with TRBJ2-2; D unclear. The length of the CDR3 is 13 residues. Germline CDR1 reads LNHDA; CDR2 reads SQIVND (reference sequence). With 1 base removed from V and 4 bases from J, the gap between germline ends came to 4 bases. The CDR3 coding sequence is TGTGCCAGTAGTATAGGGGGCACCGGGGAGCTGTTTTTT. Its translation is CASSIGGTGELFF.